This TCR beta chain was sequenced for a study of blood T cell repertoires in COVID-19. Cohort allocation depended upon clinical history that participants reported. The length of the CDR3 is 17 residues. Germline V gene data show CDR1 as MGHRA and CDR2 as YSYEKL. J was trimmed by 0 bases and V by 3 bases; bases with no gene match: 8. This table comes from immunoSEQ multiplex PCR, and its TCRdb copy is limited to in-frame clones, with some not included. The sample shows fewer than 350,000 clones, about 86% of them seen only once. V is TRBV4-1 and J is TRBJ1-5, with 7 positions matching TRBD1. This clonotype originated in a woman between 40 and 55 years old with acute COVID-19. Sequenced material: PBMCs or T cells enriched from blood (not recorded which). The CDR3 sequence: CASSQGQTPFSNQPQHF. In nucleotides, the CDR3 is TGCGCCAGCAGCCAGGGACAGACCCCCTTTAGCAATCAGCCCCAGCATTTT.